The rows below give T cell receptor beta chains drawn from one sample of a study of blood T cell repertoires in COVID-19. Method: immunoSEQ multiplex PCR; TCRdb's copy keeps in-frame clones and lacks some. The data show fewer than 130,000 clones, with approximately 67% seen just once and approximately 8% held by the top ten. Material for sequencing was peripheral blood. The receptors stem from a woman aged 55 to 70 with acute or convalescent COVID-19. Both conserved end residues are part of each CDR3. Fields, in order: D gene, clone size, V gene, J gene, CDR3 protein, CDR3 DNA. A D gene is named only where the DNA matches it firmly. Clone size is given for some rows only: seen once, a few or many times, or a class if the clone is expanded.

.	.	TRBV4-2	TRBJ2-2	CASSQGIQGTGELFF	TGTGCCAGCAGCCAAGGAATCCAGGGTACCGGGGAGCTGTTTTTT
TRBD1	.	TRBV7-2	TRBJ2-5	CASSLGQSQESQYF	TGTGCCAGCAGCTTGGGACAGAGCCAAGAGTCCCAGTACTTC
TRBD1	.	TRBV30	TRBJ1-5	CACNAGTGMGSNQPQHF	TGTGCCTGTAATGCGGGGACAGGGATGGGTAGCAATCAGCCCCAGCATTTT
.	.	TRBV19	TRBJ1-2	CASSTYIAGYTF	TGTGCCAGTAGTACATACATTGCAGGCTACACCTTC
.	.	TRBV19	TRBJ1-6	CASSIPSAASPLHF	TGTGCCAGTAGTATCCCCTCCGCGGCGTCACCCCTCCACTTT
.	few	TRBV7-8	TRBJ1-4	CASSFWGVNEKLFF	TGTGCCAGCAGCTTTTGGGGGGTTAATGAAAAACTGTTTTTT
TRBD1	.	TRBV15	TRBJ2-1	CATSSDRASPYNEQFF	TGTGCCACCAGCAGTGACAGGGCGTCCCCCTACAATGAGCAGTTCTTC
TRBD2	.	TRBV19	TRBJ2-3	CASSRSGGFTDTQYF	TGTGCCAGTAGTCGTAGCGGGGGGTTCACAGATACGCAGTATTTT
TRBD2	few	TRBV10-1	TRBJ2-7	CASSAAGGPYEQYF	TGCGCCAGCAGTGCGGCGGGGGGTCCCTACGAGCAGTACTTC
.	.	TRBV27	TRBJ1-5	CASSFRVNQPQHF	TGTGCCAGCAGTTTCAGGGTGAATCAGCCCCAGCATTTT
TRBD2	.	TRBV2	TRBJ2-7	CASRVLAGAGEQYF	TGTGCCAGCAGAGTACTAGCGGGGGCTGGCGAGCAGTACTTC
.	.	TRBV3-1/TRBV3-2	TRBJ2-5	CASSQARPEETQYF	TGTGCCAGCAGCCAAGCCAGGCCAGAAGAGACCCAGTACTTC
.	once	TRBV28	TRBJ2-7	CASTTTGSSYEQYF	TGTGCCAGCACCACCACAGGGAGCTCCTACGAGCAGTACTTC
TRBD1	once	TRBV15	TRBJ2-5	CATSRDNRRGTGIQETQYF	TGTGCCACCAGCAGAGATAACCGTAGGGGGACAGGGATCCAAGAGACCCAGTACTTC
TRBD2	.	TRBV30	TRBJ2-7	CAWSGTSASSYEQYF	TGTGCCTGGAGCGGTACTAGCGCGAGCTCCTACGAGCAGTACTTC
TRBD1	.	TRBV5-1	TRBJ2-4	CASSLAGQGAVQYF	TGCGCCAGCAGCTTGGCCGGACAGGGGGCGGTTCAGTACTTC
.	many	TRBV19	TRBJ1-5	CASSMNSRGANQPQHF	TGTGCCAGTAGTATGAACTCCAGGGGCGCCAATCAGCCCCAGCATTTT
TRBD1	.	TRBV9	TRBJ2-5	CASSARQGETQYF	TGTGCCAGCAGCGCAAGACAGGGAGAGACCCAGTACTTC
.	few	TRBV6-2/TRBV6-3	TRBJ1-2	CASSYQGRYGYTF	TGTGCCAGCAGTTACCAGGGGCGCTATGGCTACACCTTC
.	.	TRBV5-4	TRBJ1-2	CASSPGVNYGYTF	TGTGCCAGCAGCCCGGGGGTTAACTATGGCTACACCTTC
TRBD2	few	TRBV7-3	TRBJ2-5	CASSLGPSGGETQYF	TGTGCCAGCAGCTTAGGTCCTAGCGGGGGTGAGACCCAGTACTTC
.	few	TRBV5-1	TRBJ1-6	CASSFSSGAYNSPLHF	TGCGCCAGCAGCTTTAGTTCAGGGGCTTATAATTCACCCCTCCACTTT
.	.	TRBV5-1	TRBJ1-3	CASSLGDSGNTIYF	TGCGCCAGCAGCTTAGGGGACTCTGGAAACACCATATATTTT
TRBD2	.	TRBV4-1	TRBJ2-1	CASSPRTSGGPSHYNEQFF	TGCGCCAGCAGCCCCAGGACTAGCGGGGGACCTTCTCATTACAATGAGCAGTTCTTC
.	once	TRBV6-1	TRBJ1-5	CASSDLGRGVGNQPQHF	TGTGCCAGCAGTGACCTGGGGAGGGGGGTCGGCAATCAGCCCCAGCATTTT
TRBD2	.	TRBV27	TRBJ2-7	CASSLASGGNYEQYF	TGTGCCAGCAGTTTAGCTAGCGGGGGAAACTACGAGCAGTACTTC
TRBD1	.	TRBV5-6	TRBJ1-5	CASSLAGTAQPQHF	TGTGCCAGCAGCTTGGCCGGGACAGCTCAGCCCCAGCATTTT
.	.	TRBV4-3	TRBJ1-4	CASSPARRGEKLFF	TGCGCCAGCAGCCCCGCGAGGAGGGGAGAAAAACTGTTTTTT
TRBD1	.	TRBV6-5	TRBJ2-5	CANADRVETQYF	TGTGCCAACGCTGACAGGGTTGAGACCCAGTACTTC
.	.	TRBV19	TRBJ1-4	CASSTIEKLFF	TGTGCCAGTAGTACCATTGAAAAACTGTTTTTT
TRBD1	few	TRBV12-3/TRBV12-4	TRBJ2-7	CASKVDREAEQYF	TGTGCCAGCAAAGTGGACAGGGAGGCCGAGCAGTACTTC
.	.	TRBV27	TRBJ2-1	CASSFSGVNNEQFF	TGTGCCAGCAGTTTTTCGGGGGTGAACAATGAGCAGTTCTTC
TRBD2	.	TRBV7-3	TRBJ2-2	CASSPTSGGPGELFF	TGTGCCAGCAGCCCGACTAGCGGGGGGCCCGGGGAGCTGTTTTTT
TRBD1	.	TRBV7-9	TRBJ2-5	CASSLLIGTGEETQYF	TGTGCCAGCAGCTTATTAATAGGGACAGGGGAAGAGACCCAGTACTTC
TRBD2	few	TRBV9	TRBJ2-7	CASSPSGSSGGKEQYF	TGTGCCAGCAGCCCGAGCGGGTCTAGCGGGGGTAAAGAGCAGTACTTC
TRBD1	.	TRBV18	TRBJ1-1	CASSSDREAFF	TGTGCCAGCTCATCGGACAGGGAAGCTTTCTTT
.	.	TRBV5-6	TRBJ1-3	CASSFVSSGNTIYF	TGTGCCAGCAGCTTTGTCAGCTCTGGAAACACCATATATTTT
TRBD1	.	TRBV5-1	TRBJ1-2	CASSFEDRARGYTF	TGCGCCAGCAGCTTCGAAGACAGGGCGAGGGGCTACACCTTC
.	.	TRBV7-5	TRBJ1-1	CARSGEGQPISNTEAFF	TGTGCCAGAAGCGGAGAGGGACAGCCTATATCGAACACTGAAGCTTTCTTT
TRBD1	few	TRBV12-3/TRBV12-4	TRBJ2-7	CASSRGTVYEQYF	TGTGCCAGCAGCCGAGGGACAGTCTACGAGCAGTACTTC
.	.	TRBV9	TRBJ1-1	CASSIEGGIEAFF	TGTGCCAGCAGCATAGAAGGGGGAATTGAAGCTTTCTTT
.	.	TRBV19	TRBJ1-2	CASSLDRQSRGYTF	TGTGCCAGTAGCCTCGACCGACAGAGCCGGGGCTACACCTTC
TRBD1	.	TRBV15	TRBJ2-6	CATSRHGQGFGANVLTF	TGTGCCACCAGCAGACACGGACAGGGCTTCGGGGCCAACGTCCTGACTTTC
TRBD2	.	TRBV3-1/TRBV3-2	TRBJ2-5	CASSQVVAGGETQYF	TGTGCCAGCAGCCAAGTGGTAGCGGGGGGGGAGACCCAGTACTTC
TRBD2	once	TRBV3-1/TRBV3-2	TRBJ2-7	CASSRLAGNRYEQYF	TGTGCCAGCAGCCGACTAGCGGGGAATAGGTACGAGCAGTACTTC
TRBD1	.	TRBV7-2	TRBJ1-5	CASSSQGVNQPQHF	TGTGCCAGCAGCTCACAGGGGGTGAATCAGCCCCAGCATTTT
.	few	TRBV6-1	TRBJ1-3	CASSARQDLSGNTIYF	TGTGCCAGCAGTGCCCGACAGGACCTCTCTGGAAACACCATATATTTT
TRBD1	many	TRBV2	TRBJ1-5	CASSEKGAHGQPQHF	TGTGCCAGCAGTGAGAAGGGGGCGCATGGTCAGCCCCAGCATTTT
.	.	TRBV9	TRBJ2-1	CASSVVAGAYNEQFF	TGTGCCAGCAGCGTAGTGGCGGGGGCTTACAATGAGCAGTTCTTC
TRBD2	.	TRBV3-1/TRBV3-2	TRBJ2-1	CASSQGSIPGRNEQFF	TGTGCCAGCAGCCAAGGGTCCATCCCCGGGAGGAATGAGCAGTTCTTC
TRBD1	.	TRBV5-4	TRBJ2-3	CASSQRQGASDTQYF	TGTGCCAGCTCCCAAAGGCAGGGGGCTTCAGATACGCAGTATTTT
.	.	TRBV18	TRBJ1-5	CASSPEVGNQPQHF	TGTGCCAGCTCACCGGAGGTGGGCAATCAGCCCCAGCATTTT
.	few	TRBV18	TRBJ1-5	CASSPGRTGGGNQPQHF	TGTGCCAGCTCACCGGGTCGCACGGGGGGTGGCAATCAGCCCCAGCATTTT
.	.	TRBV7-2	TRBJ2-5	CASSRTGARGRFETQYF	TGTGCCAGCAGCCGGACTGGGGCGCGGGGAAGGTTTGAGACCCAGTACTTC